Listed below are T cell receptor beta chains from one sample, sequenced in a study of blood T cell repertoires in COVID-19. Sequencing was performed with immunoSEQ multiplex PCR; in TCRdb, only in-frame clones are kept and a portion is missing. Found here are over 200,000 clones, around 90% of them singletons; the top ten hold about 6.5%. The sample comprised peripheral blood. The receptors derive from a man aged 55 to 70 who had recovered from COVID-19. CDR3s include the opening cysteine and the closing phenylalanine or tryptophan. The order of the fields is J gene, clone size, V gene, D gene, CDR3 DNA, CDR3 protein. The D gene is left open where the match is weak. Clone sizes are given selectively: once, few, many, or a class where the clone is expanded.

j_gene: TRBJ1-2; abundance: .; v_gene: TRBV19; d_gene: .; CDR3nt: TGTGCCAGTAGTATCGGCAGGGCGAACTATGGCTACACCTTC; CDR3aa: CASSIGRANYGYTF
j_gene: TRBJ1-2; abundance: .; v_gene: TRBV30; d_gene: .; CDR3nt: TGTGCCTGGGCCATGGGGCCCAACTATGGCTACACCTTC; CDR3aa: CAWAMGPNYGYTF
j_gene: TRBJ2-5; abundance: .; v_gene: TRBV20-1; d_gene: TRBD2; CDR3nt: TGCAGTGCTAGTACCGGGACTAGCGGGAGGCGGGGTGAGACCCAGTACTTC; CDR3aa: CSASTGTSGRRGETQYF
j_gene: TRBJ2-3; abundance: once; v_gene: TRBV4-2; d_gene: .; CDR3nt: TGTGCCAGCAGCCCCCAGGCGGGACTCACAGATACGCAGTATTTT; CDR3aa: CASSPQAGLTDTQYF
j_gene: TRBJ2-3; abundance: .; v_gene: TRBV4-2; d_gene: .; CDR3nt: TGTGCCAGCAGCCAAGAGCGTAAAGATACGCAGTATTTT; CDR3aa: CASSQERKDTQYF
j_gene: TRBJ2-3; abundance: .; v_gene: TRBV7-6; d_gene: TRBD2; CDR3nt: TGTGCCAGCAGCTTAGATGGGGGGGGCACAGATACGCAGTATTTT; CDR3aa: CASSLDGGGTDTQYF
j_gene: TRBJ2-6; abundance: .; v_gene: TRBV5-1; d_gene: TRBD1; CDR3nt: TGCGCCAGCAGCTCAACCGGGACAGGGTCTCCTGGGGCCAACGTCCTGACTTTC; CDR3aa: CASSSTGTGSPGANVLTF
j_gene: TRBJ1-6; abundance: .; v_gene: TRBV23-1; d_gene: .; CDR3nt: TGCGCCAGCAGTCCACCTGGCGGTAAAATCTATAATTCACCCCTCCACTTT; CDR3aa: CASSPPGGKIYNSPLHF
j_gene: TRBJ2-7; abundance: .; v_gene: TRBV18; d_gene: TRBD2; CDR3nt: TGTGCCAGCTCACCACCCAGCGGGAGGTCCAACGAGCAGTACTTC; CDR3aa: CASSPPSGRSNEQYF
j_gene: TRBJ2-7; abundance: .; v_gene: TRBV27; d_gene: .; CDR3nt: TGTGCCAGCAGACAGAGCTCCTACGAGCAGTACTTC; CDR3aa: CASRQSSYEQYF
j_gene: TRBJ2-3; abundance: .; v_gene: TRBV2; d_gene: .; CDR3nt: TGTGCCAGCAGTGTACGGGGGTCCGGTAGCGAGACGCAGTATTTT; CDR3aa: CASSVRGSGSETQYF
j_gene: TRBJ2-3; abundance: .; v_gene: TRBV19; d_gene: .; CDR3nt: TGTGCCAGTAGTATGCGGCAGACCACAGATACGCAGTATTTT; CDR3aa: CASSMRQTTDTQYF
j_gene: TRBJ1-1; abundance: .; v_gene: TRBV27; d_gene: TRBD1; CDR3nt: TGTGCCAGCTTCGTACCGGGACAGGGGCGAACTGAAGCTTTCTTT; CDR3aa: CASFVPGQGRTEAFF
j_gene: TRBJ2-3; abundance: .; v_gene: TRBV5-1; d_gene: .; CDR3nt: TGCGCCAGCAGCCTCTCGTTAGATGGTCGCACAGATACGCAGTATTTT; CDR3aa: CASSLSLDGRTDTQYF